This TCR beta chain originates from a study of blood T cell repertoires in COVID-19. Study background: Samples of COVID-19 (acute and convalescent) were obtained from the United States, Italy and Spain.

Study members were between about 18 and 89 years old and lived in 24 US regions. Researchers sorted participants into cohorts using their self-reported clinical history. Donors in Cohort 3 counted as recovered after two negative PCRs, clearance, or symptom resolution. CDR1 LGHNA and CDR2 YSLEER come from the germline V gene. The CDR3 loop spans 16 amino acids. Trimming removed 0 bases from V and 1 base from J, with 7 bases in between. Sequencing was performed with immunoSEQ multiplex PCR; in TCRdb, only in-frame clones are kept and a portion is missing. The sample contains 200,000 to 250,000 clones, 84% of which appear only once.

The chain combines TRBV4-3 with TRBJ2-6, with unresolved D. The sequence came from a woman in her forties who had recovered from COVID-19. Sequences were obtained from PBMCs or T cells enriched from blood (not recorded which). The CDR3 nucleotides are TGCGCCAGCAGCCAAGATTGGCAGTCTGGGGCCAACGTCCTGACTTTC. The encoded protein is CASSQDWQSGANVLTF.